The rows below give T cell receptor beta chains drawn from one sample of a study of early T cells in non-severe SARS-CoV-2 infection. MiXCR, run by TCRdb on the 5' RACE reads, gives a single entry per CDR3 protein. This table holds over 95,000 distinct CDR3 sequences, roughly 15% found once. The sequencing input was whole blood. The receptors derive from an adult who was a healthcare worker with PCR-confirmed SARS-CoV-2 infection or an uninfected control (not recorded which). CDR3s include the opening cysteine and the closing phenylalanine or tryptophan. The D gene is left open where the match is weak. Not all rows give a size; the values are once, few, many and, for expanded clones, a class.

v_call: TRBV9; clone_size: .; j_call: TRBJ1-2; d_call: .; cdr3_aa: CASSPGTANYYGYTF; cdr3_nt: TGTGCCAGCAGCCCCGGGACGGCGAATTACTATGGCTACACCTTC
v_call: TRBV4-3; clone_size: few; j_call: TRBJ2-7; d_call: .; cdr3_aa: CASSQDRYGSYEQYF; cdr3_nt: TGCGCCAGCAGCCAAGATCGTTACGGGTCCTACGAGCAGTACTTC
v_call: TRBV30; clone_size: many; j_call: TRBJ2-6; d_call: .; cdr3_aa: CAWSGISAGGANVLTF; cdr3_nt: TGTGCCTGGAGTGGAATTTCCGCGGGAGGGGCCAACGTCCTGACTTTC
v_call: TRBV7-2; clone_size: many; j_call: TRBJ2-2; d_call: .; cdr3_aa: CASSPYSWGLENTGELFF; cdr3_nt: TGTGCCAGCAGCCCCTACTCTTGGGGCCTAGAGAACACCGGGGAGCTGTTTTTT
v_call: TRBV29-1; clone_size: few; j_call: TRBJ1-3; d_call: .; cdr3_aa: CSVEVGGPGNTIYF; cdr3_nt: TGCAGCGTTGAAGTTGGGGGACCTGGAAACACCATATATTTT
v_call: TRBV18; clone_size: many; j_call: TRBJ2-7; d_call: TRBD1; cdr3_aa: CASSPTGTASYEQYF; cdr3_nt: TGTGCCAGCTCACCAACCGGGACAGCCTCCTACGAGCAGTACTTC
v_call: TRBV28; clone_size: .; j_call: TRBJ2-1; d_call: TRBD2; cdr3_aa: CASRSLAGAINEQFF; cdr3_nt: TGTGCCAGCAGGTCACTAGCGGGGGCCATCAATGAGCAGTTCTTC
v_call: TRBV4-3; clone_size: .; j_call: TRBJ2-2; d_call: .; cdr3_aa: CASSQDFDSGTFTGELFF; cdr3_nt: TGCGCCAGCAGCCAAGATTTCGACAGCGGGACATTTACCGGGGAGCTGTTTTTT
v_call: TRBV12-5; clone_size: few; j_call: TRBJ2-7; d_call: .; cdr3_aa: CASGLANYEQYF; cdr3_nt: TGTGCTAGTGGTTTGGCCAACTACGAGCAGTACTTC
v_call: TRBV28; clone_size: few; j_call: TRBJ2-2; d_call: TRBD1; cdr3_aa: CASSSPGQGNTGELFF; cdr3_nt: TGTGCCAGCAGTTCTCCGGGACAGGGGAACACCGGGGAGCTGTTTTTT
v_call: TRBV30; clone_size: few; j_call: TRBJ1-2; d_call: .; cdr3_aa: CAWSVAGEGYTF; cdr3_nt: TGTGCCTGGAGTGTAGCAGGGGAGGGCTACACCTTC
v_call: TRBV29-1; clone_size: .; j_call: TRBJ2-7; d_call: .; cdr3_aa: CSAGFGGYEQYF; cdr3_nt: TGCAGCGCCGGTTTTGGCGGCTACGAGCAGTACTTC
v_call: TRBV28; clone_size: few; j_call: TRBJ1-6; d_call: .; cdr3_aa: CASSNPGTGSPLHF; cdr3_nt: TGTGCCAGCAGTAACCCAGGGACTGGTTCACCCCTCCACTTT
v_call: TRBV28; clone_size: few; j_call: TRBJ2-5; d_call: TRBD1; cdr3_aa: CASSGGRRGQGSETQYF; cdr3_nt: TGTGCCAGCAGTGGCGGTCGTCGGGGACAGGGGTCGGAGACCCAGTACTTC
v_call: TRBV2; clone_size: .; j_call: TRBJ2-7; d_call: TRBD2; cdr3_aa: CASSAEGGVIPYEQYF; cdr3_nt: TGTGCCAGCAGTGCGGAGGGAGGGGTGATACCCTACGAGCAGTACTTC
v_call: TRBV7-2; clone_size: .; j_call: TRBJ2-3; d_call: TRBD2; cdr3_aa: CASSPLAASTDTQYF; cdr3_nt: TGTGCCAGCAGCCCTCTAGCGGCTAGCACAGATACGCAGTATTTT
v_call: TRBV6-2/TRBV6-3; clone_size: .; j_call: TRBJ1-5; d_call: .; cdr3_aa: CASRFYAVQDPQPQHF; cdr3_nt: TGTGCCAGCAGATTTTACGCGGTTCAGGACCCCCAGCCCCAGCATTTT
v_call: TRBV3-1; clone_size: .; j_call: TRBJ2-5; d_call: TRBD1; cdr3_aa: CAVHSRGRRAETQYF; cdr3_nt: TGTGCCGTCCACTCCAGGGGGCGCCGTGCGGAGACCCAGTACTTC
v_call: TRBV19; clone_size: few; j_call: TRBJ2-3; d_call: .; cdr3_aa: CASSIGGFVSTDTQYF; cdr3_nt: TGTGCCAGTAGTATAGGCGGCTTCGTTAGCACAGATACGCAGTATTTT
v_call: TRBV20-1; clone_size: .; j_call: TRBJ2-1; d_call: TRBD2; cdr3_aa: CSAQAGGAYNEQFF; cdr3_nt: TGCAGTGCCCAGGCGGGGGGTGCGTACAATGAGCAGTTCTTC
v_call: TRBV7-9; clone_size: .; j_call: TRBJ2-1; d_call: .; cdr3_aa: CASSFGGSWRNEQFF; cdr3_nt: TGTGCCAGCAGCTTCGGGGGCAGTTGGAGGAATGAGCAGTTCTTC
v_call: TRBV28; clone_size: .; j_call: TRBJ2-3; d_call: TRBD2; cdr3_aa: CASSFERGGRDTQYF; cdr3_nt: TGTGCCAGCAGTTTCGAGCGGGGGGGCCGAGATACGCAGTATTTT
v_call: TRBV27; clone_size: few; j_call: TRBJ2-1; d_call: TRBD2; cdr3_aa: CASSLAGGTIGEQFF; cdr3_nt: TGTGCCAGCAGTTTAGCGGGAGGCACGATCGGTGAGCAGTTCTTC
v_call: TRBV5-4; clone_size: .; j_call: TRBJ2-3; d_call: .; cdr3_aa: CASSFPSGGQTDTQYF; cdr3_nt: TGTGCCAGCAGCTTCCCTTCGGGGGGACAGACAGATACGCAGTATTTT
v_call: TRBV11-2; clone_size: few; j_call: TRBJ2-3; d_call: .; cdr3_aa: CASSPPLGITDTQYF; cdr3_nt: TGTGCCAGCAGCCCCCCTCTAGGGATCACAGATACGCAGTATTTT
v_call: TRBV14; clone_size: many; j_call: TRBJ2-7; d_call: TRBD2; cdr3_aa: CASSQDRKLAGAYEQYF; cdr3_nt: TGTGCCAGCAGCCAAGACAGGAAACTAGCGGGAGCCTACGAGCAGTACTTC
v_call: TRBV9; clone_size: .; j_call: TRBJ1-2; d_call: .; cdr3_aa: CASSEGQDYGYTF; cdr3_nt: TGTGCCAGCAGCGAGGGGCAAGACTATGGCTACACCTTC
v_call: TRBV9; clone_size: .; j_call: TRBJ2-1; d_call: TRBD2; cdr3_aa: CASSRPLAGGRNEQFF; cdr3_nt: TGTGCCAGCAGCAGACCACTAGCGGGGGGTCGCAATGAGCAGTTCTTC
v_call: TRBV15; clone_size: few; j_call: TRBJ1-6; d_call: .; cdr3_aa: CATSRAGESSYNSPLHF; cdr3_nt: TGTGCCACCAGCAGAGCCGGGGAGAGCTCCTATAATTCACCCCTCCACTTT
v_call: TRBV10-3; clone_size: few; j_call: TRBJ2-5; d_call: .; cdr3_aa: CAISESIKETQYF; cdr3_nt: TGTGCCATCAGTGAGTCGATAAAAGAGACCCAGTACTTC
v_call: TRBV21-1; clone_size: few; j_call: TRBJ2-6; d_call: .; cdr3_aa: CASSKNGQGLAGANVLTF; cdr3_nt: TGTGCCAGCAGCAAAAACGGACAGGGCCTGGCTGGGGCCAACGTCCTGACTTTC
v_call: TRBV12-3/TRBV12-4; clone_size: .; j_call: TRBJ1-5; d_call: .; cdr3_aa: CASSSQGPSNQPQHF; cdr3_nt: TGTGCCAGCAGTTCACAGGGCCCCAGCAATCAGCCCCAGCATTTT
v_call: TRBV12-3/TRBV12-4; clone_size: .; j_call: TRBJ2-1; d_call: TRBD2; cdr3_aa: CASSSGMYNEQFF; cdr3_nt: TGTGCCAGCAGTAGCGGGATGTACAATGAGCAGTTCTTC
v_call: TRBV6-2/TRBV6-3; clone_size: .; j_call: TRBJ2-2; d_call: .; cdr3_aa: CASRDSSRDTGELFF; cdr3_nt: TGTGCCAGCAGGGATTCGTCCCGGGACACCGGGGAGCTGTTTTTT
v_call: TRBV12-3/TRBV12-4; clone_size: many; j_call: TRBJ1-1; d_call: .; cdr3_aa: CASSLAQNTEAFF; cdr3_nt: TGTGCCAGCAGTTTGGCGCAGAACACTGAAGCTTTCTTT